The 28 T cell receptor beta chains in this list originate from one sample, sequenced in a study of breast tumors, draining lymph nodes, adjacent tissues. TCRdb independently ran MiXCR on the multiplex PCR reads; one entry per CDR3 protein. The sample has tens of thousands of distinct CDR3 sequences; 36% are singletons. Sequencing was performed on breast tumor tissue. The receptors originated from a female donor with breast cancer. Some clones in this sample may be carry-over from other donors' samples.

Worth noting for this clonotype: Since no conserved phenylalanine or tryptophan closes the CDR3, a read error is the likely cause. The CDR3, as DNA: TGCAGTGTTGGGCTGGCAACAGATACGCAGTATCTT. It is translated as CSVGLATDTQYL. This chain connects TRBV20-1 to TRBJ2-3; D call uncertain. Germline V gives CDR1 DFQATT, CDR2 SNEGSKA (reference sequence). V lost 7 bases, J lost 3 bases, and 11 bases lay in between. The CDR3 consists of 12 residues.

A note on this clonotype: A much larger clone is a single base away; this may be a read error. This rearrangement joins TRBV2 to TRBJ2-3, with D possibly TRBD2 on 6 matching bases. The CDR3 has 15 residues. CDR1 and CDR2 (germline): SNHLY, FYNNEI. The DNA for the CDR3 is TGTGCCAGCAGTGGTGCGGGAACTAGCACAGGTACGCAGTATTTT. Translating gives CASSGAGTSTGTQYF.

V and J are TRBV20-1 and TRBJ2-3; D gene ambiguous. CDR3 length equals 14 residues. CDR1 and CDR2 from the germline V gene are DFQATT and SNEGSKA (reference sequence). V was cut by 6 bases and J by 0 bases, with 13 bases left in between. The CDR3 DNA reads TGCAGTGCACTTCTGGAGTTGAGCACAGATACGCAGTATTTT. Its translation is CSALLELSTDTQYF.

In the case of this clonotype: This sequence may be a read error, since a much larger clone differs from it by one base. The chain uses TRBV12-3 or TRBV12-4 and TRBJ2-3; a weak D match, TRBD2 (6 bases). There are 15 residues in the CDR3. The V end was cut by 6 bases, the J end by 2 bases, with 15 bases between. CDR3 in amino acids: CASRAGSFLTDTQYF. DNA for the CDR3: TGTGCCAGCAGAGCCGGGAGTTTCCTCACAGATACGCAGTATTTT.

In its sample, this clonotype was seen many times. The rearrangement uses TRBV9 and TRBJ2-5; 10 nucleotides agree with TRBD2. The trim removed 0 bases at V and 7 bases at J, leaving 15 bases unmatched. This CDR3 contains 18 residues. Germline assignment: CDR1 SGDLS and CDR2 YYNGEE. The chain's CDR3 is CASSVAGSGRGHISTQYF. CDR3 sequence (DNA): TGTGCCAGCAGCGTAGCTGGGAGCGGGAGGGGCCATATTTCGACCCAGTACTTC.

This clonotype was detected ten times or more. A much larger clone lies a single base off, so this may be a read error. Given the absence of the conserved phenylalanine or tryptophan at the CDR3 end, a read error is likely. V gene TRBV4-1 combines with J gene TRBJ1-6; 9 nucleotides align to TRBD1. The CDR3 sequence is 15 residues long. Germline V gene sequence: CDR1 MGHRA, CDR2 YSYEKL. V trimming: 0 bases; J trimming: 10 bases; junction bases outside the gene matches: 4. For the CDR3, the DNA is TGCGCCAGCAGCCAAGAGGGGACAGGGTTATCACCCCTCCACTCT. Protein product: CASSQEGTGLSPLHS.

The chain combines TRBV29-1 with TRBJ1-6; D unclear. The CDR3 length is 13 residues. V lost 6 bases and J lost 5, with 11 bases in between. From germline, CDR1 is SQVTM and CDR2 ANQGSEA. The CDR3 sequence is CSVRTEHNSPLHF. CDR3 sequence (DNA): TGCAGCGTCAGAACAGAACATAATTCACCCCTCCACTTT.

This clonotype was counted ten times or more. This chain links TRBV2 with TRBJ2-7; D possibly corresponds to TRBD1 (6 bases). Trimming cost V 4 bases and J 5 bases, with 12 bases left between them. CDR1 is SNHLY and CDR2 is FYNNEI in the germline V gene. The length of the CDR3 is 13 residues. CDR3 DNA: TGTGCCAGCAGTGTAACAGGGTTGAACGAGCAGTACTTC. Translated: CASSVTGLNEQYF.

A note on this clonotype: This could be a read error, since a much larger clone is one nucleotide away. This chain joins TRBV19 and TRBJ1-5; D is undetermined. Looked up from germline, CDR1 is LNHDA and CDR2 is SQIVND (reference sequence). CDR3 size: 13 residues. In DNA form, the CDR3 reads TGTGCCAGTAGTATAGGTAGCAATCAGCCCCGGCATTTT. This encodes CASSIGSNQPRHF.

Turning to this clonotype: This may be a read error, as it is one base from a much larger clone. The chain links TRBV20-1 to TRBJ2-1; D is perhaps TRBD1 or TRBD2 (6 bases each). The V gene's germline CDR1 is DFQATT and CDR2 SNEGSKA (reference sequence). The CDR3 extends over 15 amino acids. CDR3 DNA sequence: TGCAGTGCTAGGCAGGGGTCTAGCGTCTACGATGAGCAGTTCTTC. Its translation: CSARQGSSVYDEQFF.

This clonotype was seen repeatedly, ten times or more. The chain uses TRBV29-1 and TRBJ1-2; D perhaps matches TRBD1 (6 bases). Trimming took 5 bases from V and 6 from J, leaving 16 bases between them. From germline, CDR1 is SQVTM and CDR2 ANQGSEA. CDR3 length equals 13 residues. The chain's CDR3 is CSVNREGGNGYTF. The CDR3 nucleotides read TGCAGCGTTAACAGGGAAGGAGGAAATGGCTACACCTTC.

This clonotype appeared many times. The CDR3 sequence: CASSLVTGFTDTQYF. The CDR3 DNA sequence: TGTGCCAGCAGCTTGGTGACAGGATTCACAGATACGCAGTATTTT. The V gene is TRBV5-6, the J gene TRBJ2-3; D may be TRBD1 (6 bases). Germline CDR1 SGHDT, CDR2 YYEEEE. V was trimmed by 0 bases and J by 2 bases, leaving 10 bases between them. The CDR3 runs 15 residues.

Points on this clonotype: This clone may be a read error of a much larger clone one base away. This chain uses TRBV28 with TRBJ2-5, with D maybe TRBD1 (5 bases). The CDR3 extends over 15 amino acids. CDR1 is MDHEN, CDR2 SYDVKM, per germline. This chain's CDR3 is CASSLGWGKQETHYF. The CDR3 DNA is TGTGCCAGCAGTTTAGGATGGGGCAAACAAGAGACCCACTACTTC.

This sequence joins TRBV28 and TRBJ2-2; 7 positions agree with TRBD1. CDR3 length: 15 amino acids. In germline, CDR1 is MDHEN, CDR2 SYDVKM. Losses at the gene ends were 6 bases for V and 2 bases for J; bases not matched to a gene: 6. The CDR3 coding sequence is TGTGCCAGCAGCCTCCGGGACAGAAACACCGGGGAGCTGTTTTTT. Amino acid sequence: CASSLRDRNTGELFF.

There are a few counts of this clonotype. The CDR3 is CASSFGAGASYNEQFF. CDR3 bases: TGTGCCAGCAGCTTCGGTGCGGGAGCCTCCTACAATGAGCAGTTCTTC. The gene calls are TRBV5-6 and TRBJ2-1; 7 nucleotides line up with TRBD2. There are 16 residues in the CDR3. Trimming removed 2 bases from V and 0 bases from J; junction bases left unmatched: 5. Germline V gives CDR1 SGHDT, CDR2 YYEEEE.

This clonotype was observed many times. The chain employs TRBV5-1 and TRBJ2-5; the D is unclear. V was clipped by 3 bases and J by 0 bases, with 9 bases between them. The germline V gene has CDR1 SGHRS and CDR2 YFSETQ. There are 14 residues in the CDR3. This chain's CDR3 is CASSSQGNQETQYF. The DNA of the CDR3 is TGCGCCAGCAGCTCCCAAGGAAACCAAGAGACCCAGTACTTC. The variable domain in full, completed from reference TRBV5-1 and TRBJ2-5, reads KAGVTQTPRYLIKTRGQQVTLSCSPISGHRSVSWYQQTPGQGLQFLFEYFSETQRNKGNFPGRFSGRQFSNSRSEMNVSTLELGDSALYLCASSSQGNQETQYFGPGTRLLVL.

Ten or more counts support this clonotype. The chain is built from TRBV5-6 and TRBJ1-6; 11 positions match TRBD1. The germline V gene has CDR1 SGHDT and CDR2 YYEEEE. J was trimmed by 8 bases and V by 4 bases; bases with no gene match: 2. The CDR3 has 14 residues. DNA of the CDR3: TGTGCCAGCAGCAGGGACAGGGGGGATTCACCCCTCCACTTT. This translates into CASSRDRGDSPLHF.

The genes are TRBV4-2 and TRBJ2-7, with a weak D call TRBD2 (6 bases). From germline, CDR1 is LGHNA and CDR2 YNFKEQ. The V gene lost 5 bases and the J gene lost 0 bases, with 11 bases spanning the gap. CDR3 size: 14 residues. CDR3 sequence: CASSFWGDSYEQYF. CDR3 nucleotide sequence: TGTGCCAGCAGCTTCTGGGGGGACTCCTACGAGCAGTACTTC.

V gene TRBV5-1 combines with J gene TRBJ2-5; the match to TRBD1 covers 7 bases. With 4 bases clipped from V and 2 bases from J, the junction kept 8 bases outside the gene matches. The CDR3 extends over 15 amino acids. The germline gives CDR1 SGHRS, CDR2 YFSETQ. The CDR3 loop reads CASSPEGATQETQYF. Here the CDR3 DNA reads TGCGCCAGCAGCCCCGAGGGGGCAACACAAGAGACCCAGTACTTC.

The chain uses TRBV7-8 and TRBJ1-3, with D unresolved. Germline CDR1 SGHVS, CDR2 FQNEAQ. The CDR3 has 14 residues. V was trimmed by 6 bases and J by 1 base, leaving 10 bases between them. This chain's CDR3 is CASSPRGSGNTIYF. DNA for the CDR3: TGTGCCAGCAGTCCCCGCGGTTCTGGAAACACCATATATTTT.

The J gene is TRBJ2-7, the V gene TRBV19; D is perhaps TRBD1 (7 bases). From germline, CDR1 is LNHDA and CDR2 SQIVND (reference sequence). CDR3 length: 15 amino acids. The V gene lost 10 bases and the J gene lost 3 bases, with 22 bases spanning the gap. The CDR3 coding sequence is TGTGCCACGTCTCCTTCAGCCAGGGGGGTCTACGAGCAGTACTTC. Translation: CATSPSARGVYEQYF.

This clonotype rates as medium-sized. V gene TRBV2 combines with J gene TRBJ2-7; 11 nucleotides agree with TRBD1. The CDR3 loop spans 14 amino acids. CDR1 SNHLY and CDR2 FYNNEI come from the germline V gene. V dropped 6 bases and J dropped 3; count of bases not matched to a gene: 4. The CDR3 DNA follows: TGTGCCAGCAGCGGGACAGGGGGAGTCTACGAGCAGTACTTC. Protein sequence: CASSGTGGVYEQYF.

V and J are TRBV29-1 and TRBJ2-7, with D perhaps TRBD1 (6 bases). V was clipped by 6 bases and J by 2 bases, with 14 bases between them. Germline CDR1 reads SQVTM; CDR2 reads ANQGSEA. The CDR3 has 13 amino acids. The CDR3 sequence: CSVAGTSAYEQYF. The CDR3 DNA reads as TGCAGCGTCGCCGGGACATCGGCCTACGAGCAGTACTTC.

Remarks on this clonotype: A much larger clone is a single base away; this may be a read error. The rearrangement links TRBV11-1 to TRBJ2-1; no clear D. This CDR3 has 15 amino acids. Germline V CDR1 and CDR2: SGHAT, FQDESV (reference sequence). The CDR3 loop reads CASGLEVGRGHEQFF. In DNA form, the CDR3 reads TGTGCCAGCGGCTTAGAGGTTGGGCGCGGCCATGAGCAGTTCTTC.

This clonotype was detected many times. The CDR3 loop reads CASSQEASYNEQFF. The DNA for the CDR3 is TGTGCCAGCAGCCAAGAAGCCTCTTACAATGAGCAGTTCTTC. The chain combines TRBV14 with TRBJ2-1; no firm D call. V dropped 0 bases and J dropped 4 bases, with 7 bases sitting between them. CDR1 and CDR2 from the germline V gene are SGHDN and FVKESK. This CDR3 is built from 14 residues.

Worth noting for this clonotype: Mismatch with germline at one junction end may stem from a read error. This chain links TRBV28 with TRBJ2-5, with 7 bases that match TRBD1. CDR3 length: 15 residues. CDR1 and CDR2 (germline): MDHEN, SYDVKM. This CDR3 reads CASSRTGPFQETQCF. DNA of the CDR3: TGTGCCAGCAGCCGGACAGGCCCCTTTCAAGAGACCCAGTGCTTC.

This chain uses TRBV4-2 with TRBJ2-3, with TRBD2 identical over 9 bases. V trimming: 0 bases; J trimming: 2 bases; junction bases outside the gene matches: 3. This CDR3 is 16 amino acids long. Germline CDR1 reads LGHNA; CDR2 reads YNFKEQ. The CDR3 DNA reads as TGTGCCAGCAGCCAAGAGGCGGGAGGGGACACAGATACGCAGTATTTT. This sequence encodes CASSQEAGGDTDTQYF.

This clonotype was detected many times. The CDR3 DNA reads as TGTGCCAGTAGTATAGCCCAGGGCACAGATACGCAGTATTTT. Translation gives CASSIAQGTDTQYF. The chain uses TRBV19 and TRBJ2-3; D gene uncertain. The CDR3 is 14 residues long. V was pared by 1 base and J by 1 base, with 6 bases between. The germline gives CDR1 LNHDA, CDR2 SQIVND (reference sequence).